Listed here are 2 T cell receptor beta chains from one sample, sequenced in a study of glioma-infiltrating T cells after dendritic cell vaccination. Measured with immunoSEQ multiplex PCR; TCRdb has only the in-frame clones, and not every one. The sample consists of about 30,000 clones, 85% to 95% of them appearing once. The source material was blood, sampled before dendritic cell vaccination. These receptors all come from a human donor with glioblastoma.

This clone turned up a few times. This sequence joins TRBV6-5 and TRBJ2-7, with D possibly matching TRBD1 (6 bases). V was trimmed by 4 bases and J by 3 bases, leaving 19 bases between them. This CDR3 has 16 amino acids. CDR1 and CDR2 from the germline V gene are MNHEY and SVGAGI. CDR3 DNA sequence: TGTGCCAGCAGTTCCGGCATGGGCAGGGGACGCTACGAGCAGTACTTC. This translates into CASSSGMGRGRYEQYF.

The chain combines TRBV6-1 with TRBJ1-4; the D is unclear. Germline values: CDR1 MNHNS, CDR2 SASEGT. The CDR3 is 15 amino acids. The V and J ends lost 3 bases and 4 bases respectively, with 12 bases between them. The CDR3 region is CASSENRGGNEKLFF. CDR3 nucleotide sequence: TGTGCCAGCAGTGAGAACCGGGGTGGTAATGAAAAACTGTTTTTT.